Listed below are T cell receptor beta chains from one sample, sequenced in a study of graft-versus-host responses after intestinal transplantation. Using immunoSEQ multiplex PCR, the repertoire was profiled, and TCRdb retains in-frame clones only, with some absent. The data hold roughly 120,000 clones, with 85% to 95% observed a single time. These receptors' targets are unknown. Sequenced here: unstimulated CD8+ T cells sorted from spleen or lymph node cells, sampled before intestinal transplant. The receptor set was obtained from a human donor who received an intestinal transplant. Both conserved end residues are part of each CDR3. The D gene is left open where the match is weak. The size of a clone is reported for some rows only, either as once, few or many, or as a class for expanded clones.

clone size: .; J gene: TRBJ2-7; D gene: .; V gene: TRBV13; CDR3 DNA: TGTGCCAGCAGCTTAGCCGAACTGCCCCTTGTTTTGGACTTC; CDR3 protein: CASSLAELPLVLDF
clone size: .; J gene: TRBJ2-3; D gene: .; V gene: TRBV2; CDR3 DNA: TGTGCCAGCAGTGAAGCCCGGGTACCGGATACGCAGTATTTT; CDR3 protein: CASSEARVPDTQYF
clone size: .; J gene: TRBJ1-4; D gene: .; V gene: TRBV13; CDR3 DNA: TGTGCCAGCAGCCACGGCGGGGTAGCTAATGAAAAACTGCTTTTT; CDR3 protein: CASSHGGVANEKLLF
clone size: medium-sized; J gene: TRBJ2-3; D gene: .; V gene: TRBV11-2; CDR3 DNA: TGTGCCAGCAGCTTAGATTTTAGCACAGATACGCAGTATTTT; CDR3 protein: CASSLDFSTDTQYF
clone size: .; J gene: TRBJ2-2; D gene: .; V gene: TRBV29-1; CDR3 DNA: TGCAGCGTGACACACAAGAACACCGGGGAGCTGTTTTTT; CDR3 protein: CSVTHKNTGELFF
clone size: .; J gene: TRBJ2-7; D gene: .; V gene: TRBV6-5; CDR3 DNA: TGTGCCAGCAGCCCCCAGGGATACGAGCAGTACTTC; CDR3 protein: CASSPQGYEQYF
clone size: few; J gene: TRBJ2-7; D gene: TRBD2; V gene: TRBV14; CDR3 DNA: TGTGCCAGCAGCCCTACTAGCGGGAGGAGCCACGAGCAGTACTTC; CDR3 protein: CASSPTSGRSHEQYF
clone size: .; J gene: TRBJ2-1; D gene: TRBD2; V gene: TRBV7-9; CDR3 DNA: TGTGCCAGCAGCCCGAGGACTAGCGGGATTAGGAATGAGCAGTTCTTC; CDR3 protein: CASSPRTSGIRNEQFF
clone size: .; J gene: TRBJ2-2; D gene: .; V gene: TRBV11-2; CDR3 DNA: TGTGCCAGCAGCTTAAGAGGGGAGCTGTTTTTT; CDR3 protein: CASSLRGELFF
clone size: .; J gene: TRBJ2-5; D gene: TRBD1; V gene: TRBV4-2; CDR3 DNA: TGTGCCAGCAGCCAGGCCGGGACAGAAGAGACCCAGTACTTC; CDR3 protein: CASSQAGTEETQYF
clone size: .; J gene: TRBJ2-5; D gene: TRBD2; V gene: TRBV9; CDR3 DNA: TGTGCCAGCAGCGGAGGCCGGAGCATCACTAGCGGGAGAGACGGAGAGACCCAGTACTTC; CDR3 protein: CASSGGRSITSGRDGETQYF
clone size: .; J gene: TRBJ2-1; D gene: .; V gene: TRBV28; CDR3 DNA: TGTGCCAGCCTTAGGGGCACGAACTACAATGAGCAGTTCTTC; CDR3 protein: CASLRGTNYNEQFF
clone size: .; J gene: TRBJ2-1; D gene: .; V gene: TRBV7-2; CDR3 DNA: TGTGCCAGCAGCTGGGGTAGCAATGAGCAGTTCTTC; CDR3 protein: CASSWGSNEQFF
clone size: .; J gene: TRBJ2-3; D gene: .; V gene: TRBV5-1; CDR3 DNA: TGCGCCAGCAGCTTTGAGCCACGGACAGATACGCAGTATTTT; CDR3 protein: CASSFEPRTDTQYF
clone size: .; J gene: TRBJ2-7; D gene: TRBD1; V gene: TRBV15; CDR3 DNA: TGTGCCACCAGAGACAGGGGTGGGTACGAGCAGTACTTC; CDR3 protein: CATRDRGGYEQYF
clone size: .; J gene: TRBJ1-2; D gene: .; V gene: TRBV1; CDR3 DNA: TGCACCAGCAGCCGACTAGTCGGGGATTGGGGTTGTGGCTACACCTTC; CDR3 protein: CTSSRLVGDWGCGYTF
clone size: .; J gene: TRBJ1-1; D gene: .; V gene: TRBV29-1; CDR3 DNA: TGCAGCGCCCCTAGAGGGTCCACGAACACTGAAGCTTTCTTT; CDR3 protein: CSAPRGSTNTEAFF
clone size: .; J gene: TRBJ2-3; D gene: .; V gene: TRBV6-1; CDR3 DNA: TGTGCCAGCAGTGAAAAAATAGCGGACACAGATACGCAGTATTTT; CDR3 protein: CASSEKIADTDTQYF
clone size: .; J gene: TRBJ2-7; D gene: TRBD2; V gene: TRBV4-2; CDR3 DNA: TGTGCCAGCAGCCAGGAGGGACTAGCCTCCTACGAGCAGTACTTC; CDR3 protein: CASSQEGLASYEQYF
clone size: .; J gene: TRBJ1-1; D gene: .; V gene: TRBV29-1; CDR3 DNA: TGCAGCGCTATGACGATGAACACTGAAGCTTTCTTT; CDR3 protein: CSAMTMNTEAFF
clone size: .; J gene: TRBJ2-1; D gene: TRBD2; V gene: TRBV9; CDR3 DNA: TGTGCCAGCAGCGCCTTAGGACTAGCGGGGCTAAATGAGCAGTTCTTC; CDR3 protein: CASSALGLAGLNEQFF
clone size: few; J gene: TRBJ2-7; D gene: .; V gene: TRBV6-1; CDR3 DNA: TGTGCCAGCAGTGAAATCACAGGGTTGACTTACGAGCAGTACTTC; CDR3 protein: CASSEITGLTYEQYF
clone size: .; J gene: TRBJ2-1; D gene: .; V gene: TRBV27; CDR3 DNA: TGTGCCAGCAGTATTGGGAGTGGCTCCTACAATGAGCAGTTCTTC; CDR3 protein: CASSIGSGSYNEQFF
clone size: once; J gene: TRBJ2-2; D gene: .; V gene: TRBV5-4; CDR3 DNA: TGTGCCAGCGGGGGGGAGCTGTTTTTT; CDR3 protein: CASGGELFF
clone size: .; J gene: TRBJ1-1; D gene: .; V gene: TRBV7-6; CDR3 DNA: TGTGCCAGCAGCTTAGGGCCACACACTGAAGCTTTCTTT; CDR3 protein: CASSLGPHTEAFF
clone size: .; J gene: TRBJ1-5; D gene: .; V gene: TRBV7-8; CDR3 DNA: TGTGCCAGCAGCTTAGGGACCTTACAGCCCCAGCATTTT; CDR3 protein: CASSLGTLQPQHF
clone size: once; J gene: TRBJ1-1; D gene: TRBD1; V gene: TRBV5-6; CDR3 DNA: TGTGCCAGCAGCCCTCGACAGGGGAACACTGAAGCTTTCTTT; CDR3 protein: CASSPRQGNTEAFF
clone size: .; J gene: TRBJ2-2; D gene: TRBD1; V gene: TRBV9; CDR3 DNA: TGTGCCAGCAGCGTTCGGGACAGGGGGACCGGGGAGCTGTTTTTT; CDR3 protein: CASSVRDRGTGELFF
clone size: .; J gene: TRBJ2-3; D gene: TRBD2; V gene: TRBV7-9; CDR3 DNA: TGTGCCAGCAGCTTATGGACTAGCGGGACCACAGATACGCAGTATTTT; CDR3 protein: CASSLWTSGTTDTQYF
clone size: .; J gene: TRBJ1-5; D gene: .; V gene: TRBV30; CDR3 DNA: TGTGCCTGGAGCCGGGACACCAATCAGCCCCAGCATTTT; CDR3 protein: CAWSRDTNQPQHF
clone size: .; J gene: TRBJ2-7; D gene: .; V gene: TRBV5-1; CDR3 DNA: TGCGCCAGCAGCACGGAACCGCTCTACGAGCAGTACTTC; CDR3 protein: CASSTEPLYEQYF
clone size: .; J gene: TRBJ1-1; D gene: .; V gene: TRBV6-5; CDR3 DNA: TGTGCCAGCAGTCTGACACCTCCGGGTGTCTCTGAAGCTTTCTTT; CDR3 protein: CASSLTPPGVSEAFF
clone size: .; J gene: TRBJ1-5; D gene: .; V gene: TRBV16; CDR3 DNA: TGTGCCAGCAGCCAAAGGGACCCAGGAAGGGCCCAGCATTTT; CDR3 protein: CASSQRDPGRAQHF
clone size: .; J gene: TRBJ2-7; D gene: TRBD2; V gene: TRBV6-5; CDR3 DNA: TGTGCCACGACGACTAGCGGTCGCTACGAGCAGTACTTC; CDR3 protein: CATTTSGRYEQYF
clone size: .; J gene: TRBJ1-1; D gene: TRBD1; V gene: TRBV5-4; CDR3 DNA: TGTGCCAGCAGCCCAGAGCGACAGGGTAACACTGAAGCTTTCTTT; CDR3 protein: CASSPERQGNTEAFF
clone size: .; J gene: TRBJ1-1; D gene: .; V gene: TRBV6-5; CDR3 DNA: TGTGCCAGCAGTTACTCGGGGCCAACTGAAGCTTTCTTT; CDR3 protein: CASSYSGPTEAFF
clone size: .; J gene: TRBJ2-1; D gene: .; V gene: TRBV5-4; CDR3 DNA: TGTGCCAGCAGTCCTGGGGTCGGACGGGGAGATAATGAGCAGTTCTTC; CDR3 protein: CASSPGVGRGDNEQFF
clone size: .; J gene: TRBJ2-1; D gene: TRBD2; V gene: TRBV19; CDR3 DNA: TGTGCCAGTAGTACTCCGGGACTAGCGCCCGAGCAGTTCTTC; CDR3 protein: CASSTPGLAPEQFF
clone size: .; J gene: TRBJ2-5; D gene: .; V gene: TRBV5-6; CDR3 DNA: TGTGCCAGCAGCTTGGACTACGACCCCCAAGAGACCCAGTACTTC; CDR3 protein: CASSLDYDPQETQYF
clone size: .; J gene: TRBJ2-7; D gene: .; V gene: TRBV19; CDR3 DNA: TGTGCCAGTAGTCTCGGGGGTCTCGCCTACGAGCAGTACTTC; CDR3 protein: CASSLGGLAYEQYF
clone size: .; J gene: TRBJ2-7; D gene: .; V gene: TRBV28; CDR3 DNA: TGTGCCAGCAGGGCGGGCGGACCCTACGAGCAGTACTTC; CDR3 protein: CASRAGGPYEQYF
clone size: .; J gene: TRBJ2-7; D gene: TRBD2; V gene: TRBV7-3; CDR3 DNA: TGTGCCAGCAGCCCCACCGGGACTAGCGGTTCCGAGCAGTACTTC; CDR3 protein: CASSPTGTSGSEQYF
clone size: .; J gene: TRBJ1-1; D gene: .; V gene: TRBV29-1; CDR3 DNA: TGCAGCGTTGCGGGCACTGAAGCTTTCTTT; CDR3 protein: CSVAGTEAFF
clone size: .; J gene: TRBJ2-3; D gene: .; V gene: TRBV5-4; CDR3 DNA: TGTGCCAGCAGCTTGCGAGATACGCAGTATTTT; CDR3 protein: CASSLRDTQYF
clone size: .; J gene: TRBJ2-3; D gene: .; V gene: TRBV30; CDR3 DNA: TGTGCCACATACCCGGGACACGGGGGAGGAGATACGCAGTATTTT; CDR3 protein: CATYPGHGGGDTQYF
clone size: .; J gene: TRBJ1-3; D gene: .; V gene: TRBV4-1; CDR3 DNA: TGCGCCAGCAGCCAAGACGGTGGAGGGAAATCGTGGAACACCATATATTTT; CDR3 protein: CASSQDGGGKSWNTIYF
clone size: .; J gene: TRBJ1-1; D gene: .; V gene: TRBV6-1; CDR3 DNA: TGTGCCAGCAGTGTCAACAGCCTGAACACTGAAGCTTTCTTT; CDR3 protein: CASSVNSLNTEAFF
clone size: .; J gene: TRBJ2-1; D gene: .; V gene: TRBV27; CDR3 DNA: TGTGCCAGCAGTACTCTGGCGGGGCCCATGAATGAGCAGTTCTTC; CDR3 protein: CASSTLAGPMNEQFF
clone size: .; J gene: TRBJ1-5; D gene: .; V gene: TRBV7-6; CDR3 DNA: TGTGCCAGCAGCCTGAGGGCTATGGAGCCCCAGCATTTT; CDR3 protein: CASSLRAMEPQHF
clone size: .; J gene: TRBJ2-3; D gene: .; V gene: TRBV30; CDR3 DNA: TGTGCCTGGAGTGGTTTCACAGATACGCAGTATTTT; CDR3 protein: CAWSGFTDTQYF
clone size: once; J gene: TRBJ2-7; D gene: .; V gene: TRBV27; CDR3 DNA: TGTGCCAGCAGTTTCGTAGCCCTAGGCGACGAGCAGTACTTC; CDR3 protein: CASSFVALGDEQYF
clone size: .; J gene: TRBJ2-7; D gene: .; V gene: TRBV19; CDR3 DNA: TGTGCCAGCAGGCCCGTGAGCGAGGGGGCCTACGAGCAGTACTTC; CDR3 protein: CASRPVSEGAYEQYF
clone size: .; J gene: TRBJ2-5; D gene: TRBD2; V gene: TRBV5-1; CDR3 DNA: TGCGCCAGCAGCGTGGGACTAGCGGGACAAGAGACCCAGTACTTC; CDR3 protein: CASSVGLAGQETQYF